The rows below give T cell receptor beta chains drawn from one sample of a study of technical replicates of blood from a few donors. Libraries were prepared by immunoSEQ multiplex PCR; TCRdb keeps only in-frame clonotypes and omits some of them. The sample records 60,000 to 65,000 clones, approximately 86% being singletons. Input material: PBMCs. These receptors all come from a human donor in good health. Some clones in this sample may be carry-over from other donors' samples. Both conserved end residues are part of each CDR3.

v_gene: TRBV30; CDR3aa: CAWSVPGCSSGNTIYF
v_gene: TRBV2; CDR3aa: CASRLDSMRGYTF
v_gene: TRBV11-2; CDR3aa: CASERGFQETQYF
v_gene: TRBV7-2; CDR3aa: CASSSEQGRNQPQHF
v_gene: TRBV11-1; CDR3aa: CASSLGQYYEQYF
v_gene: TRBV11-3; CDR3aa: CASSLPPGWTSGLAKNIQYF
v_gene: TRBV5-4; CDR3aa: CASSYSTSSYNEQFF
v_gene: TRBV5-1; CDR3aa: CASSLELGRAEQYF
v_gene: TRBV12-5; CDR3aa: CASDFTGGDEQYF
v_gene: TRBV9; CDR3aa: CASSVGGGMNTEAFF
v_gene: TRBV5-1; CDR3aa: CASSLGSQNNEQFF
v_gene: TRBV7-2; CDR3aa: CASSPNTGAGGSTGELFF
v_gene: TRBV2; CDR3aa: CASRVMSGGAIEYEQYF
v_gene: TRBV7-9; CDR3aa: CASSREGGTNEKLFF
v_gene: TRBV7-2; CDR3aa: CASSSLQGPQETQYF
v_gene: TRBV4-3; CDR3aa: CASSQLDSSGNTIYF
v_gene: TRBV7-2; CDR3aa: CASTQAWTGEGYEQYF
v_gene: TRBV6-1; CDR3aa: CASSSGIQGSEKLFF